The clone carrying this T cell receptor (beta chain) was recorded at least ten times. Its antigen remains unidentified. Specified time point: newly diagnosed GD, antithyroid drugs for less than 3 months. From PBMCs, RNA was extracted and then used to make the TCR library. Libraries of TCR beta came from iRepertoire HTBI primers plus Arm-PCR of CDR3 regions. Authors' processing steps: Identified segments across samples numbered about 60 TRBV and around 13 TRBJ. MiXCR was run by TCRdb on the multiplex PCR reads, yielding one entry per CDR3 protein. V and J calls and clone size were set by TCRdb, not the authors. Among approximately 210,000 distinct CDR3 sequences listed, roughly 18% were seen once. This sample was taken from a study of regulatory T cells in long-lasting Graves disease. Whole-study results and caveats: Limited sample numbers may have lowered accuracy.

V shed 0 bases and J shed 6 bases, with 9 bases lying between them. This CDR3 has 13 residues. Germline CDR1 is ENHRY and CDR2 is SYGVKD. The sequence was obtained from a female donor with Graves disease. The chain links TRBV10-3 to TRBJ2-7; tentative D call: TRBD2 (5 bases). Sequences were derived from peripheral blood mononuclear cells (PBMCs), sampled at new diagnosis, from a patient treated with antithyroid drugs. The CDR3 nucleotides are TGTGCCATCAGTGAGTCAAGCGGAAGCGAGCAGTACTTC. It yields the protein CAISESSGSEQYF.